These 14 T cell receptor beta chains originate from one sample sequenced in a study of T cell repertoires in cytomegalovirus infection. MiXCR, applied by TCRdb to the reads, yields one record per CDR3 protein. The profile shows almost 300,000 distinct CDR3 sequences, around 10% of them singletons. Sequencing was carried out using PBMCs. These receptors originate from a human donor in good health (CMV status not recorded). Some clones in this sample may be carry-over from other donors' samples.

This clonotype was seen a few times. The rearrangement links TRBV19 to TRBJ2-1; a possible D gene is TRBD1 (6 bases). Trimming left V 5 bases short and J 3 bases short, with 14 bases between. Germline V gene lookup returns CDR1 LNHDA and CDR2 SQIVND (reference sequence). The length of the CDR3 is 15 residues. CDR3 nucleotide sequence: TGTGCCAGTAGTCCTCGGACAGCCTTCTACAATGAGCAGTTCTTC. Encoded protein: CASSPRTAFYNEQFF.

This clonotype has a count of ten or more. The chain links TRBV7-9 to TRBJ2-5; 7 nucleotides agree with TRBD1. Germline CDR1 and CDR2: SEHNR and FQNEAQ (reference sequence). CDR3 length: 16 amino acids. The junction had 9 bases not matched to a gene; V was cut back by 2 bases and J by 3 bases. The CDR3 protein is CASSLSPVGTEETQYF. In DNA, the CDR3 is TGTGCCAGCAGCTTATCCCCGGTCGGGACAGAAGAGACCCAGTACTTC.

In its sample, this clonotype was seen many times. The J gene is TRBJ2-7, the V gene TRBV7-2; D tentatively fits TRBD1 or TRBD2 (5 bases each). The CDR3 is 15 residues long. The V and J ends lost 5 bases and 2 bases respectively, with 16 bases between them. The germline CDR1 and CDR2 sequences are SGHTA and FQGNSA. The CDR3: CASSAGTRAAYEQYF. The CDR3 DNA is TGTGCCAGCAGCGCTGGGACCAGGGCGGCCTACGAGCAGTACTTC.

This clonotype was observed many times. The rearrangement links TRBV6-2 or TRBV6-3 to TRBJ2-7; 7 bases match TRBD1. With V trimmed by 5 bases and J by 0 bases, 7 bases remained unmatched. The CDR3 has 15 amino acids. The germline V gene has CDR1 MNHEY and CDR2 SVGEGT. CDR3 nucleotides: TGTGCCAGCAGTAGCCGGGACAGCCTCTCCTACGAGCAGTACGTC. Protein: CASSSRDSLSYEQYV.

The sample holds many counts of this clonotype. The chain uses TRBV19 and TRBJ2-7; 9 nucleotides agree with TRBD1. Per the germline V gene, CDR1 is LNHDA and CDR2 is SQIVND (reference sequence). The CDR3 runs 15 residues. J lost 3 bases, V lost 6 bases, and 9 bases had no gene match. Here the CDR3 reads CASRPKGQGIYEQYF. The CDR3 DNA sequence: TGTGCCAGTAGGCCAAAGGGACAGGGCATCTACGAGCAGTACTTC.

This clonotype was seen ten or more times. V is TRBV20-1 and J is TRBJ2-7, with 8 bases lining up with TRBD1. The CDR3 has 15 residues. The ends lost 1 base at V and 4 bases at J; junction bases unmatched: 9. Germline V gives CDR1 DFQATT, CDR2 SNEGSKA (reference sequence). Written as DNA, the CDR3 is TGCAGTGCTAGAGCTGGGCGGGGACAGGAGTACGAGCAGTACTTC. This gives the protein CSARAGRGQEYEQYF.

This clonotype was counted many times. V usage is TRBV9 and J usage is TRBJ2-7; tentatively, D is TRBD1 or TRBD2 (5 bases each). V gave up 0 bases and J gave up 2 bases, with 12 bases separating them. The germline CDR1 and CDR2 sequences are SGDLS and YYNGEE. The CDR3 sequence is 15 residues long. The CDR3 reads CASSVVGDAPYEQYF. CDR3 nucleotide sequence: TGTGCCAGCAGCGTAGTGGGGGACGCGCCCTACGAGCAGTACTTC. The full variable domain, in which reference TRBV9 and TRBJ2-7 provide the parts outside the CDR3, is DSGVTQTPKHLITATGQRVTLRCSPRSGDLSVYWYQQSLDQGLQFLIQYYNGEERAKGNILERFSAQQFPDLHSELNLSSLELGDSALYFCASSVVGDAPYEQYFGPGTRLTVT.

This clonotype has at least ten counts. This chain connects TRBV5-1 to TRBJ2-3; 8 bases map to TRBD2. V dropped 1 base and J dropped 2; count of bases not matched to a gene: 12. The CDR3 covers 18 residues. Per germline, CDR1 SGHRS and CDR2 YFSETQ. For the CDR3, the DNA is TGCGCCAGCAGCTTGAATCCAAGGACTAGCATCATCACAGATACGCAGTATTTT. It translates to CASSLNPRTSIITDTQYF.

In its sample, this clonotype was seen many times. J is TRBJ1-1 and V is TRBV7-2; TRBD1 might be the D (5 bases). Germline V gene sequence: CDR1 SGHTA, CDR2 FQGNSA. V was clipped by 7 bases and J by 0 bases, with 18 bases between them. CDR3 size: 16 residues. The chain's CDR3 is CASTITTGQLNTEAFF. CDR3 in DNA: TGTGCCAGCACGATAACTACGGGGCAGTTGAACACTGAAGCTTTCTTT.

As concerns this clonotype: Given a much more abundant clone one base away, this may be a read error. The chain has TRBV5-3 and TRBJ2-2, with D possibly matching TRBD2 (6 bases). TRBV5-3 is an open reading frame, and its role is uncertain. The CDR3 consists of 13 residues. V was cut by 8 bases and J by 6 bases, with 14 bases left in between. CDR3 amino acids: CASSPPGAGELFF. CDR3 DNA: TGTGCCAGCAGCCCCCCGGGGGCCGGGGAGCTGTTTTTT.

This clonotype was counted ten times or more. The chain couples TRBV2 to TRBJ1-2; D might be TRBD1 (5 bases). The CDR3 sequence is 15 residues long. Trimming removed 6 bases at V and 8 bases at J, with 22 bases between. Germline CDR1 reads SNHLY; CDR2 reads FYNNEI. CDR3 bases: TGTGCCAGCAGCGTAAGGGGTGGGGGGGTGATCGGCTACACCTTC. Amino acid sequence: CASSVRGGGVIGYTF.

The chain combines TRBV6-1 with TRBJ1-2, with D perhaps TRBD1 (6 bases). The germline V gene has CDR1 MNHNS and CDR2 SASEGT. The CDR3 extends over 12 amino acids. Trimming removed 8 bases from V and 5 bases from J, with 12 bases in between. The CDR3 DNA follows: TGTGCCAGCCGCAGGGGATTTTATGGCTACACCTTC. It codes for CASRRGFYGYTF.

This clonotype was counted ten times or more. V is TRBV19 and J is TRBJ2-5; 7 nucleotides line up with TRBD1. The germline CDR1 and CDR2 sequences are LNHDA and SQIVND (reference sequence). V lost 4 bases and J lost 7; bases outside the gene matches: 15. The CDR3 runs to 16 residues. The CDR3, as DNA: TGTGCCAGTAGTACTCTCCGGACAGGCTCCGTGAGGACCCAGTACTTC. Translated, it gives CASSTLRTGSVRTQYF.

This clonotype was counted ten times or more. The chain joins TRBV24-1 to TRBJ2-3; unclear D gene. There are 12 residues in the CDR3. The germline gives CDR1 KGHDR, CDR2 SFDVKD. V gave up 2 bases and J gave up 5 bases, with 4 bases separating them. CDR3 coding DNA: TGTGCCACCAGTGATTGGATAGATACGCAGTATTTT. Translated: CATSDWIDTQYF.